This TCR beta chain stems from a study of blood T cell repertoires in COVID-19. For the study at large: PBMCs, B-cell-depleted T cells, or T cells were the source of the cDNA or gDNA that made up the material.

Original handling: Amplification of reference gene primers provided the estimated nucleated cell counts. Clones were sequenced by immunoSEQ multiplex PCR, and TCRdb holds only the in-frame ones, with some missing. The DNA gave D and trimming, while V, J and clone size come from that table. The sample has roughly 68,000 clones; roughly 88% are singletons. J lost 5 bases, V lost 5 bases, and 12 bases had no gene match. The CDR3 length is 16 residues. Germline V CDR1 and CDR2: MNHEY, SMNVEV (reference sequence). Input material: peripheral blood. This chain uses TRBV27 with TRBJ2-7; 10 bases are shared with TRBD2. This TCR came from a human donor in a cohort sampled during active COVID-19. This chain's CDR3 is CASSPGPGLAHNEQYF. Written as DNA, the CDR3 is TGTGCCAGCAGTCCCGGCCCGGGACTAGCGCACAACGAGCAGTACTTC.